These T cell receptor beta chains were read from a single sample in a study of CD8 T cells in ankylosing spondylitis. Each CDR3 protein gets one entry after TCRdb re-called the 5' RACE reads with MiXCR. The sample gives roughly 180,000 distinct CDR3 sequences, approximately 10% of which show up once; around 29% is in the top ten. Specimen: blood, either unsorted or a sorted T cell fraction (not recorded which). These receptor sequences come from a male donor with ankylosing spondylitis or in good health (not recorded which). Each CDR3 is given with its conserved first and last residue. D genes are given only for firm matches. Expanded clones are given a class, and other clones once, few, many or no size at all.

>TRBV29-1|NA|TRBJ2-1|many
CSVEDLVRQGQFF
TGCAGCGTTGAAGATTTAGTGAGGCAGGGGCAGTTCTTC
>TRBV11-2|NA|TRBJ2-3|many
CASSLQLQGGSQYF
TGTGCCAGCAGCCTACAGCTACAGGGCGGGTCGCAGTATTTT
>TRBV11-3|NA|TRBJ2-1|NA
CASSLMGTDNEQFF
TGTGCCAGCAGCTTAATGGGGACTGACAATGAGCAGTTCTTC
>TRBV6-2/TRBV6-3|TRBD1|TRBJ2-7|many
CASSYPTGESYEQYF
TGTGCCAGCAGTTACCCAACAGGGGAATCCTACGAGCAGTACTTC
>TRBV6-2/TRBV6-3|NA|TRBJ1-5|few
CASSYRGFWNQPQHF
TGTGCCAGCAGTTACCGAGGTTTTTGGAATCAGCCCCAGCATTTT
>TRBV9|NA|TRBJ2-3|many
CASSVEGSTDTQYF
TGTGCCAGCAGCGTCGAGGGGAGCACAGATACGCAGTATTTT
>TRBV5-6|NA|TRBJ2-7|many
CASRMGRYEQYF
TGTGCCAGCAGGATGGGACGTTACGAGCAGTACTTC
>TRBV6-1|NA|TRBJ1-1|many
CASSERWGTEAFF
TGTGCCAGCAGTGAGAGGTGGGGCACTGAAGCTTTCTTT
>TRBV18|TRBD1|TRBJ1-1|NA
CASSPDWTGGPGTEAFF
TGTGCCAGCTCACCAGATTGGACAGGGGGTCCTGGCACTGAAGCTTTCTTT
>TRBV2|NA|TRBJ2-2|many
CASSERSRELFF
TGTGCCAGCAGTGAAAGGTCACGGGAGCTGTTTTTT
>TRBV5-1|NA|TRBJ2-3|many
CASSLLGVADDTDTQYF
TGCGCCAGCAGCTTGCTGGGGGTAGCGGACGACACAGATACGCAGTATTTT
>TRBV4-1|NA|TRBJ2-7|NA
CASSQDRGQQYF
TGCGCCAGCAGCCAAGATCGGGGACAGCAGTACTTC
>TRBV11-2|NA|TRBJ1-1|many
CASSDLLGGSAEAFF
TGTGCCAGCAGCGACTTGCTGGGGGGGAGCGCTGAAGCTTTCTTT
>TRBV29-1|NA|TRBJ2-3|many
CSVSKGGTDTQYF
TGCAGCGTTAGTAAAGGAGGTACAGATACGCAGTATTTT
>TRBV12-3/TRBV12-4|TRBD1|TRBJ1-3|many
CASSAPGQGSGNTIYF
TGTGCCAGCAGCGCCCCGGGACAGGGCTCTGGAAACACCATATATTTT
>TRBV5-6|NA|TRBJ2-3|many
CASSFIRGDTQYF
TGTGCCAGCAGCTTTATTAGAGGAGATACGCAGTATTTT
>TRBV6-1|NA|TRBJ2-1|many
CASSRSSVSEQFF
TGTGCCAGCAGTCGGTCTAGCGTGAGTGAGCAGTTCTTC
>TRBV29-1|TRBD2|TRBJ2-7|many
CSVDQGLAGAQYF
TGCAGCGTGGACCAGGGACTAGCAGGGGCACAGTACTTC
>TRBV14|NA|TRBJ2-3|few
CASSPGALDTQYF
TGTGCCAGCAGCCCGGGGGCCTTAGATACGCAGTATTTT
>TRBV7-8|TRBD2|TRBJ2-3|many
CASSSRPGTNEDTQYF
TGTGCCAGCAGTTCACGTCCCGGGACTAATGAGGATACGCAGTATTTT
>TRBV15|NA|TRBJ2-7|many
CATSRQADALNEQYF
TGTGCCACCAGCAGACAGGCGGACGCCTTAAACGAGCAGTACTTC
>TRBV6-2/TRBV6-3|NA|TRBJ1-5|NA
CASSYSDLSNQPQHF
TGTGCCAGCAGTTACTCCGACCTCAGTAATCAGCCCCAGCATTTT
>TRBV19|NA|TRBJ2-4|NA
CASSIGPGSQGNIQYF
TGTGCCAGTAGTATAGGCCCGGGCTCGCAGGGGAACATTCAGTACTTC
>TRBV25-1|TRBD2|TRBJ2-3|many
CASSDGSRASGYGDTQYF
TGTGCCAGCAGTGATGGGAGCAGGGCTAGCGGGTACGGAGATACGCAGTATTTT
>TRBV7-9|TRBD2|TRBJ2-5|few
CASSFSRGGLQETQYF
TGTGCCAGCAGCTTCTCCCGGGGGGGGCTACAAGAGACCCAGTACTTC
>TRBV7-8|TRBD1|TRBJ1-2|many
CASSLVSGGGSYGYTF
TGTGCCAGCAGCTTAGTGTCAGGGGGCGGGAGCTATGGCTACACCTTC
>TRBV7-8|NA|TRBJ1-4|many
CASSFSYGEKLFF
TGTGCCAGCAGCTTTAGTTATGGGGAAAAACTGTTTTTT
>TRBV29-1|NA|TRBJ2-7|many
CSVGAQAYEQYF
TGCAGCGTTGGGGCCCAAGCCTACGAGCAGTACTTC
>TRBV9|NA|TRBJ2-6|many
CASSAGGRGRVTGANVLTF
TGTGCCAGCAGCGCCGGGGGAAGGGGGCGCGTAACTGGGGCCAACGTCCTGACTTTC
>TRBV5-4|NA|TRBJ1-3|NA
CASSSRKENSGNTIYF
TGTGCCAGCAGCTCCCGTAAGGAGAACTCTGGAAACACCATATATTTT
>TRBV28|TRBD1|TRBJ2-7|many
CASRTGQLTYEQYF
TGTGCCAGCCGGACGGGACAGCTCACCTACGAGCAGTACTTC
>TRBV12-3/TRBV12-4|TRBD1|TRBJ1-6|NA
CASSLSGGSYNSPLHF
TGTGCCAGCAGCCTCTCAGGGGGCTCCTATAATTCACCCCTCCACTTT
>TRBV4-3|NA|TRBJ2-1|many
CASSQDGLSNEQFF
TGCGCCAGCAGCCAAGACGGACTCAGCAATGAGCAGTTCTTC
>TRBV2|NA|TRBJ1-3|many
CASNWQFGNTIYF
TGTGCCAGCAATTGGCAGTTTGGAAACACCATATATTTT
>TRBV19|TRBD1|TRBJ1-2|NA
CASSIGPGGVYGYTF
TGTGCCAGTAGTATCGGCCCAGGGGGCGTCTATGGCTACACCTTC
>TRBV29-1|TRBD2|TRBJ2-1|many
CSVGTSGNEQFF
TGCAGCGTTGGGACTAGCGGGAACGAGCAGTTCTTC
>TRBV20-1|TRBD2|TRBJ2-7|many
CSARGLGLALNEQYF
TGCAGTGCTAGAGGATTGGGACTAGCGTTGAACGAGCAGTACTTC
>TRBV2|NA|TRBJ1-1|many
CASSEGMGGMNTEAFF
TGTGCCAGCAGTGAAGGGATGGGGGGAATGAACACTGAAGCTTTCTTT
>TRBV5-6|TRBD1|TRBJ1-2|many
CASSPWTGDGYTF
TGTGCCAGCAGCCCCTGGACAGGGGATGGCTACACCTTC
>TRBV7-8|TRBD2|TRBJ2-2|few
CASSLSGMGTGELFF
TGTGCCAGCAGCTTAAGCGGGATGGGGACCGGGGAGCTGTTTTTT
>TRBV7-8|NA|TRBJ2-1|many
CASSFKNEQFF
TGTGCCAGCAGCTTTAAAAATGAGCAGTTCTTC
>TRBV6-5|TRBD1|TRBJ2-1|many
CASSYRQGNEQFF
TGTGCCAGCAGTTACCGACAGGGCAATGAGCAGTTCTTC
>TRBV11-3|NA|TRBJ2-7|NA
CASSLDMEQYF
TGTGCCAGCAGCTTAGATATGGAGCAGTACTTC
>TRBV5-1|NA|TRBJ2-1|NA
CASSLGDEGEQFF
TGCGCCAGCAGCTTGGGGGATGAAGGGGAGCAGTTCTTC
>TRBV12-3/TRBV12-4|TRBD1|TRBJ2-4|many
CASSPGTVLAKNIQYF
TGTGCCAGCAGTCCTGGGACAGTGCTAGCCAAAAACATTCAGTACTTC
>TRBV7-6|NA|TRBJ1-3|few
CASSLGVSGNTIYF
TGTGCCAGCAGCTTAGGGGTCAGTGGAAACACCATATATTTT
>TRBV5-1|NA|TRBJ2-7|few
CASSWAGAGMEQYF
TGCGCCAGCAGCTGGGCGGGGGCAGGAATGGAGCAGTACTTC
>TRBV11-2|NA|TRBJ2-7|NA
CASSLRQVEQYF
TGTGCCAGCAGCTTAAGACAAGTCGAGCAGTACTTC
>TRBV3-1|NA|TRBJ2-1|NA
CASSQGDQKEPFF
TGTGCCAGCAGCCAGGGGGACCAAAAGGAACCGTTCTTC
>TRBV7-2|NA|TRBJ2-5|many
CASSLVSRGGETQYF
TGTGCCAGCAGCTTAGTCAGCAGGGGCGGAGAGACCCAGTACTTC